This T cell receptor beta chain originates from a study of early T cells in non-severe SARS-CoV-2 infection. This clonotype has only a few counts. Unique molecular identifiers were affixed to single, distinct cDNA molecules. TCRdb processed the 5' RACE reads anew with MiXCR; each CDR3 protein has one entry. This sample carries about 66,000 distinct CDR3 sequences, 20% to 25% of them seen once, and the ten largest clones take 15% to 20%. This CDR3 has 14 amino acids. Per germline, CDR1 PRHDT and CDR2 FYEKMQ (reference sequence). V lost 5 bases and J 5 bases, leaving 15 bases between the germline ends. V is TRBV13 and J is TRBJ2-5; D might be TRBD2 (6 bases). The specimen comprised whole blood, sampled at baseline. The clonotype comes from an adult who was a healthcare worker with PCR-confirmed SARS-CoV-2 infection or an uninfected control (not recorded which). For the CDR3, the DNA is TGTGCCAGCAGCAGCCTAGCGATTGGGGAGACCCAGTACTTC. It translates to CASSSLAIGETQYF.